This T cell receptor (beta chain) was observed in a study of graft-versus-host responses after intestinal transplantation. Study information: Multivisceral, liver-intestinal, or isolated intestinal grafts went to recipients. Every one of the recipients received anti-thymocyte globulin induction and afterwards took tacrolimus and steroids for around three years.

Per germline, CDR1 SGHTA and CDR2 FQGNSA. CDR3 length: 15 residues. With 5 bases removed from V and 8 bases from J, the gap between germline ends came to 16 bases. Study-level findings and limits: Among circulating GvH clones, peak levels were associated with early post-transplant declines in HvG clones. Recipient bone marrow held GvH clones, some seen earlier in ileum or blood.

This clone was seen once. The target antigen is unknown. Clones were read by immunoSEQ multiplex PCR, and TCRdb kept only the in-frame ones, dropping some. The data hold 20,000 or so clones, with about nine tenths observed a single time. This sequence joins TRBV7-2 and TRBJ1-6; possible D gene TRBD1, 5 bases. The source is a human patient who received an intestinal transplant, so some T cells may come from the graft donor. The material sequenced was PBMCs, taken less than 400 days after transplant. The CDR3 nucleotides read TGTGCCAGCAGCGTATCTAGGGGCCGTTATTCACCCCTCCACTTT. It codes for CASSVSRGRYSPLHF.